Below are 20 T cell receptor beta chains sequenced from a single sample in a study of Tregs in tolerant kidney transplant recipients. Assay used: immunoSEQ multiplex PCR; TCRdb lists only in-frame clones, some missing. Altogether some 74,000 clones are present, about 91% being singletons, with the ten largest covering 0.34%. The sample was Tregs from blood, taken before the transplant. These receptors all stem from a human donor who received a combined kidney and bone marrow transplant.

The chain joins TRBV6-4 to TRBJ2-1; no reliable D call. The CDR3 loop spans 16 amino acids. V was trimmed by 6 bases and J by 2 bases, leaving 17 bases between them. CDR1 and CDR2 from the germline V gene are MRHNA and SNTAGT. The CDR3 nucleotides are TGTGCCAGCAGGGAAGGGCCCAAGGTAACCTACAATGAGCAGTTCTTC. As protein: CASREGPKVTYNEQFF.

The rearrangement links TRBV6-5 to TRBJ2-5; the D gene is possibly TRBD1 (6 bases). Germline CDR1 is MNHEY and CDR2 is SVGAGI. Trimming cost V 0 bases and J 5 bases, with 13 bases left between them. The length of the CDR3 is 15 residues. The CDR3 region has the DNA TGTGCCAGCAGTTACTCGCAGGGGAGAGGGGAGACCCAGTACTTC. It translates to CASSYSQGRGETQYF.

This clone appeared a few times. This chain connects TRBV5-3 to TRBJ2-5; the D gene is possibly TRBD2 (6 bases). TRBV5-3 counts as an open reading frame of uncertain function. This CDR3 has 15 amino acids. V gave up 4 bases and J gave up 3 bases, with 16 bases separating them. This CDR3 is CARSPGTRKEETQYF. In nucleotides, the CDR3 is TGTGCCAGAAGCCCCGGGACTCGAAAGGAAGAGACCCAGTACTTC.

This chain connects TRBV2 to TRBJ1-2; D possibly corresponds to TRBD1 (5 bases). Trimming took off 3 bases at V and 2 bases at J, with 7 bases between the two ends. CDR3 size: 13 residues. Germline assignment: CDR1 SNHLY and CDR2 FYNNEI. The CDR3 spells CASSDRQNYGYTF. CDR3 bases: TGTGCCAGCAGTGATCGACAGAACTATGGCTACACCTTC.

The gene calls are TRBV6-5 and TRBJ1-2; D not resolved. CDR3 length: 14 residues. V lost 6 bases, J lost 1 base, and 12 bases lay in between. Germline V gene lookup returns CDR1 MNHEY and CDR2 SVGAGI. CDR3 sequence: CASRGFLINYGYTF. As DNA, the CDR3 is TGTGCCAGCAGGGGTTTCTTAATTAACTATGGCTACACCTTC.

The genes are TRBV27 and TRBJ2-3, with TRBD2 matching over 11 bases. The CDR3 is 15 residues long. J lost 5 bases, V lost 2 bases, and 3 bases had no gene match. Germline CDR1 MNHEY, CDR2 SMNVEV (reference sequence). The CDR3 protein is CASSLTSGRIDTQYF. In DNA, the CDR3 is TGTGCCAGCAGTTTAACTAGCGGGAGAATAGATACGCAGTATTTT.

This chain joins TRBV14 and TRBJ1-2; D uncertain. CDR3 length equals 13 residues. Trimming took off 2 bases at V and 5 bases at J, with 9 bases between the two ends. Germline V gene lookup returns CDR1 SGHDN and CDR2 FVKESK. Here the CDR3 reads CASSQSPGYGYTF. The CDR3 DNA follows: TGTGCCAGCAGCCAAAGTCCCGGGTATGGCTACACCTTC.

This chain joins TRBV30 and TRBJ2-7, with D unresolved. The CDR3 sequence is 12 residues long. Germline CDR1 reads GTSNPN; CDR2 reads SVGIG (reference sequence). Trimming took 2 bases from V and 9 from J, leaving 14 bases between them. CDR3 DNA: TGTGCCTGGAGTCATACCTTCGACGGGCAGTACTTC. Its translation: CAWSHTFDGQYF. Filled out from reference TRBV30 and TRBJ2-7, the complete variable domain reads SQTIHQWPATLVQPVGSPLSLECTVEGTSNPNLYWYRQAAGRGLQLLFYSVGIGQISSEVPQNLSASRPQDRQFILSSKKLLLSDSGFYLCAWSHTFDGQYFGPGTRLTVT.

The rearrangement links TRBV7-2 to TRBJ2-7; TRBD2 aligns across 12 bases. The ends lost 4 bases at V and 3 bases at J; junction bases unmatched: 4. The CDR3 loop spans 15 amino acids. Germline lookup yields CDR1 SGHTA and CDR2 FQGNSA. The CDR3 loop is CASSSELAGGYEQYF. The CDR3 coding sequence is TGTGCCAGCAGCTCCGAACTAGCGGGAGGCTACGAGCAGTACTTC.

Comments on this clone: This sample also contains other DNA sequences that code for the same CDR3. This chain connects TRBV9 to TRBJ1-3; 11 nucleotides line up with TRBD1. From germline, CDR1 is SGDLS and CDR2 YYNGEE. J was trimmed by 4 bases and V by 4 bases; bases with no gene match: 4. The CDR3 has 15 amino acids. Here the CDR3 reads CASSFGQGAGNTIYF. CDR3 sequence (DNA): TGTGCCAGCAGCTTCGGACAGGGGGCGGGAAACACCATATATTTT.

CDR3 bases: TGTGCCAGTAGTATAGATATTTCCCGGACTAGCGGGAGATACAATGAGCAGTTCTTC. It yields the protein CASSIDISRTSGRYNEQFF. This chain links TRBV19 with TRBJ2-1; 13 positions match TRBD2. Germline V gene lookup returns CDR1 LNHDA and CDR2 SQIVND (reference sequence). This CDR3 is built from 19 residues. The ends lost 0 bases at V and 4 bases at J; junction bases unmatched: 9. The full variable domain, its missing parts supplied by reference TRBV19 and TRBJ2-1, is DGGITQSPKYLFRKEGQNVTLSCEQNLNHDAMYWYRQDPGQGLRLIYYSQIVNDFQKGDIAEGYSVSREKKESFPLTVTSAQKNPTAFYLCASSIDISRTSGRYNEQFFGPGTRLTVL.

The V gene is TRBV28, the J gene TRBJ1-3; D remains ambiguous. Trimming stripped 1 base from V and 2 bases from J, with 9 bases between. The CDR3 extends over 15 amino acids. Germline V lookup: CDR1 MDHEN, CDR2 SYDVKM. CDR3 nucleotides: TGTGCCAGCAGTTTATCGGCTAAAACTGGAAACACCATATATTTT. Its protein is CASSLSAKTGNTIYF.

V gene TRBV5-4 combines with J gene TRBJ2-3; 10 nucleotides agree with TRBD2. There are 15 residues in the CDR3. CDR1 and CDR2 from the germline V gene are SGHNT and YYREEE (reference sequence). After removal of 0 bases from V and 4 bases from J, the junction contained 2 bases not matched to a gene. The CDR3 coding sequence is TGTGCCAGCAGCTTGGGGGGGACTAGCGCAGATACGCAGTATTTT. It codes for CASSLGGTSADTQYF.

The chain uses TRBV9 and TRBJ2-6, with TRBD2 matching over 8 bases. Per the germline V gene, CDR1 is SGDLS and CDR2 is YYNGEE. With 0 bases clipped from V and 0 bases from J, the junction kept 14 bases outside the gene matches. The CDR3 is 21 residues long. The CDR3 here is CASSVGERGTRPFSGANVLTF. The CDR3 nucleotides are TGTGCCAGCAGCGTAGGAGAACGGGGGACTAGACCCTTCTCTGGGGCCAACGTCCTGACTTTC.

The chain couples TRBV2 to TRBJ2-7, with 12 bases lining up with TRBD2. The V segment lost 7 bases and the J segment 3 bases; nucleotides outside the gene matches: 4. Per germline, CDR1 SNHLY and CDR2 FYNNEI. This CDR3 region has 14 residues. In DNA, the CDR3 is TGTGCCAGCAAGCGACTAGCGGGGGACTACGAGCAGTACTTC. It codes for CASKRLAGDYEQYF.

V usage is TRBV4-2 and J usage is TRBJ2-5; 8 nucleotides align to TRBD2. Near its end, the DNA agrees better with TRBJ2-7, so the J call may be wrong. Germline V CDR1 and CDR2: LGHNA, YNFKEQ. There are 16 residues in the CDR3. CDR3 in amino acids: CASSQGLAGSSYEQYF. The CDR3 DNA sequence: TGTGCCAGCAGCCAAGGGCTAGCGGGTTCCTCCTACGAGCAGTACTTC.

V usage is TRBV7-9 and J usage is TRBJ2-5, with 8 bases that match TRBD1. The CDR3 has 17 residues. V lost 1 base to trimming and J lost 3 bases; unmatched junction nucleotides: 10. Germline CDR1 is SEHNR and CDR2 is FQNEAQ (reference sequence). CDR3 coding DNA: TGTGCCAGCAGCTTAGGAGTTATGGGGACAGGTAAAGAGACCCAGTACTTC. It codes for CASSLGVMGTGKETQYF.

The chain is built from TRBV16 and TRBJ1-1, with a weak D call TRBD1 (5 bases). The CDR3 loop spans 15 amino acids. Germline lookup yields CDR1 KGHSY and CDR2 FQNENV. The V end was cut by 4 bases, the J end by 0 bases, with 12 bases between. This chain's CDR3 is CASSLFGTMNTEAFF. Written as DNA, the CDR3 is TGTGCCAGCAGCCTCTTTGGGACCATGAACACTGAAGCTTTCTTT.

V and J are TRBV7-6 and TRBJ1-3; D perhaps matches TRBD1 (5 bases). With 2 bases removed from V and 2 bases from J, the gap between germline ends came to 13 bases. This CDR3 spans 16 amino acids. Per the germline V gene, CDR1 is SGHVS and CDR2 is FNYEAQ. CDR3: CASSLNSGGAGNTIYF. The CDR3 DNA reads as TGTGCCAGCAGCTTAAATTCTGGAGGGGCTGGAAACACCATATATTTT.

The chain is built from TRBV6-5 and TRBJ2-5, with 7 bases aligning to TRBD1. The CDR3 loop spans 13 amino acids. V lost 6 bases and J lost 4; bases outside the gene matches: 5. Per the germline V gene, CDR1 is MNHEY and CDR2 is SVGAGI. In nucleotides, the CDR3 is TGTGCCAGCAGAACAGGGGTTCCAGAGACCCAGTACTTC. Its protein product is CASRTGVPETQYF.